A single sample is the source of the 26 T cell receptor beta chains below, sequenced in a study of shared clonotypes between healthy human individuals. Clones were read by immunoSEQ multiplex PCR, and TCRdb kept only the in-frame ones, dropping some. Among 2,500,000 or so clones listed, 93% were seen once. The sample consisted of naive CD4+ T cells from PBMCs. Regarding subset: CD45RA+ positively selected. The receptors come from a man aged 18 to 30 in good health. Some clones in this sample may be carry-over from other donors' samples.

DNA of the CDR3: TGTGCCTGGAGTGTAAATGGGGGGACTGCAACTAATGAAAAACTGTTTTTT. Translating gives CAWSVNGGTATNEKLFF. The chain joins TRBV30 to TRBJ1-4; D possibly corresponds to TRBD1 (5 bases). V lost 0 bases, J lost 0 bases, and 14 bases lay in between. CDR3 size: 17 residues. Germline V gene sequence: CDR1 GTSNPN, CDR2 SVGIG (reference sequence).

The chain employs TRBV28 and TRBJ2-2; TRBD1 aligns across 9 bases. The CDR3 contains 14 residues. Unmatched junction bases numbered 8, after V lost 9 bases and J lost 6 bases. From germline, CDR1 is MDHEN and CDR2 SYDVKM. This CDR3 reads CARLGQGHSGELFF. CDR3 DNA sequence: TGTGCCAGGCTGGGACAGGGCCATTCCGGGGAGCTGTTTTTT.

This rearrangement joins TRBV27 to TRBJ1-2; D is possibly TRBD1 (5 bases). The germline V gene encodes CDR1 MNHEY and CDR2 SMNVEV (reference sequence). V gave up 3 bases and J gave up 6 bases, with 11 bases separating them. CDR3 length equals 13 residues. CDR3 nucleotide sequence: TGTGCCAGCAGTTTTCGGCAGGGAGATGGCTACACCTTC. Amino acids: CASSFRQGDGYTF.

This chain links TRBV28 with TRBJ2-1, with D unresolved. Trimming took off 3 bases at V and 4 bases at J, with 7 bases between the two ends. Per germline, CDR1 MDHEN and CDR2 SYDVKM. The CDR3 is 13 residues long. The CDR3 DNA reads TGTGCCAGCAGTTTCGTCTATTACAATGAGCAGTTCTTC. Encoded protein: CASSFVYYNEQFF.

This clone has only one observation. The chain recombines TRBV2 with TRBJ2-1, with 8 bases aligning to TRBD2. J gave up 2 bases and V 4 bases, and 4 bases lay outside the gene matches. Germline CDR1 reads SNHLY; CDR2 reads FYNNEI. This CDR3 has 15 amino acids. The CDR3 region has the DNA TGTGCCAGCAGTGCCCGTAGCGGGACCTACAATGAGCAGTTCTTC. Amino acids: CASSARSGTYNEQFF.

This chain uses TRBV5-6 with TRBJ2-7, with 11 positions matching TRBD2. Germline assignment: CDR1 SGHDT and CDR2 YYEEEE. The CDR3 spans 15 residues. Germline trimming cut 2 bases from V and 6 bases from J; bases unmatched to any gene: 7. CDR3 residues: CASSFRPSGRSEQYF. DNA for the CDR3: TGTGCCAGCAGCTTCCGACCTAGCGGGAGGTCCGAGCAGTACTTC. Full variable domain (rest looked up from reference TRBV5-6 and TRBJ2-7): DAGVTQSPTHLIKTRGQQVTLRCSPKSGHDTVSWYQQALGQGPQFIFQYYEEEERQRGNFPDRFSGHQFPNYSSELNVNALLLGDSALYLCASSFRPSGRSEQYFGPGTRLTVT.

V usage is TRBV15 and J usage is TRBJ2-6; D is uncertain. Trimming left V 0 bases short and J 2 bases short, with 8 bases between. Germline V gives CDR1 LNHNV, CDR2 YYDKDF (reference sequence). This CDR3 comprises 16 residues. CDR3 nucleotides: TGTGCCACCAGCAGAGATCTGCAGGCTGGGGCCAACGTCCTGACTTTC. This codes for CATSRDLQAGANVLTF.

This chain links TRBV5-3 with TRBJ1-4; 10 bases map to TRBD1. TRBV5-3 is recorded as an ORF, its role being uncertain. The CDR3 totals 14 residues. V lost 5 bases to trimming and J lost 7 bases; unmatched junction nucleotides: 5. The CDR3 is CARSWRTGGEKLFF. DNA for the CDR3: TGTGCCAGAAGTTGGAGGACAGGGGGTGAAAAACTGTTTTTT.

V usage is TRBV12-2 and J usage is TRBJ2-2; the table's D call of TRBD2 was not tested on the DNA. TRBV12-2 counts as a pseudogene. The length of the CDR3 is 16 residues. The CDR3 region has the DNA TGTGCAAGTCGCTCAATATTGAGTACCATTACCGGGGAGCTGTTTTTT. It codes for CASRSILSTITGELFF.

The chain joins TRBV28 to TRBJ1-1; the match to TRBD1 covers 10 bases. V dropped 5 bases and J dropped 5; count of bases not matched to a gene: 8. The germline V gene has CDR1 MDHEN and CDR2 SYDVKM. This CDR3 region has 15 residues. Here the CDR3 reads CASSTPRTGGTEAFF. The CDR3 bases are TGTGCCAGCAGTACCCCTAGGACAGGGGGGACTGAAGCTTTCTTT. Based on the CDR3 plus reference TRBV28 and TRBJ1-1, the full variable domain is DVKVTQSSRYLVKRTGEKVFLECVQDMDHENMFWYRQDPGLGLRLIYFSYDVKMKEKGDIPEGYSVSREKKERFSLILESASTNQTSMYLCASSTPRTGGTEAFFGQGTRLTVV.

The gene calls are TRBV28 and TRBJ2-1; possibly TRBD2 for D (6 bases). Germline values: CDR1 MDHEN, CDR2 SYDVKM. Trimming pared 4 bases from V and 5 bases from J, leaving 18 bases between. The CDR3 has 16 amino acids. In nucleotides, the CDR3 is TGTGCCAGCAGTTCCGGCGGGACCGCTTCCCACAATGAGCAGTTCTTC. Its translation: CASSSGGTASHNEQFF.

The CDR3 sequence is CASSFTNYNEQFF. The DNA of the CDR3 is TGTGCCAGCAGCTTTACAAATTACAATGAGCAGTTCTTC. This sequence joins TRBV7-9 and TRBJ2-1; unclear D gene. The V end lost 3 bases, the J end lost 4 bases, and 7 bases lay between the germline ends. This CDR3 is 13 amino acids long. The germline CDR1 and CDR2 sequences are SEHNR and FQNEAQ (reference sequence).

The V call is TRBV15, the J call TRBJ1-2; D gene unclear. This CDR3 comprises 13 residues. Trimming took 0 bases from V and 7 from J, leaving 9 bases between them. Per germline, CDR1 LNHNV and CDR2 YYDKDF (reference sequence). The CDR3 bases are TGTGCCACCAGCAGAGAAGGGTTGGGTGGCTACACCTTC. It yields the protein CATSREGLGGYTF.

The chain has TRBV2 and TRBJ2-7; TRBD1 is a possible D gene (5 bases). Trimming shortened V by 3 bases and J by 5 bases, and 17 bases separated the two germline ends. The CDR3 extends over 15 amino acids. Germline CDR1 and CDR2: SNHLY and FYNNEI. The CDR3 reads CASSEQGRGWDEQYF. In DNA form, the CDR3 reads TGTGCCAGCAGTGAGCAAGGTAGGGGTTGGGACGAGCAGTACTTC.

The genes are TRBV28 and TRBJ2-3, with 10 nucleotides matching TRBD2. In germline, CDR1 is MDHEN, CDR2 SYDVKM. This CDR3 is 17 amino acids long. Trimming removed 5 bases from V and 2 bases from J; junction bases left unmatched: 10. CDR3 sequence: CASSPSPTSGPTDTQYF. CDR3 nucleotide sequence: TGTGCCAGCAGTCCTTCCCCGACTAGCGGGCCCACAGATACGCAGTATTTT.

CDR3 sequence reads: CASLPVESTDTQYF. The DNA for the CDR3 is TGTGCCAGCCTCCCCGTCGAGAGCACAGATACGCAGTATTTT. The chain joins TRBV18 to TRBJ2-3; no definite D call. V lost 8 bases to trimming and J lost 0 bases, with 12 bases between them. CDR3 size: 14 residues. Germline CDR1 is KGHSH and CDR2 is LQKENI.

As to this clone: Other DNA variants within this sample encode the same CDR3. V is TRBV4-3 and J is TRBJ2-1, with TRBD2 as a possible D gene (5 bases). Trimming took off 1 base at V and 0 bases at J, with 7 bases between the two ends. Germline values: CDR1 LGHNA, CDR2 YSLEER. This CDR3 is 15 amino acids long. CDR3 sequence reads: CASSQAGSSYNEQFF. CDR3 nucleotide sequence: TGCGCCAGCAGCCAAGCGGGGAGCTCCTACAATGAGCAGTTCTTC.

J is TRBJ2-4 and V is TRBV7-3, with a tentative D call TRBD2 (5 bases). CDR3 length: 13 residues. The V and J ends lost 2 bases and 9 bases respectively, with 11 bases between them. Per the germline V gene, CDR1 is SGHTA and CDR2 is FQGTGA. As DNA, the CDR3 is TGTGCCAGCAGCTTAGACCCCCGGGGCATTCAGTACTTC. Its translation: CASSLDPRGIQYF.

This chain connects TRBV27 to TRBJ2-3, with 9 positions matching TRBD2. J lost 2 bases, V lost 7 bases, and 7 bases had no gene match. The CDR3 extends over 15 amino acids. Looked up from germline, CDR1 is MNHEY and CDR2 is SMNVEV (reference sequence). Here the CDR3 reads CASTFLAGSTDTQYF. Here the CDR3 DNA reads TGTGCCAGCACTTTTCTAGCGGGGTCCACAGATACGCAGTATTTT.

The chain uses TRBV15 and TRBJ2-3; D is uncertain. The germline gives CDR1 LNHNV, CDR2 YYDKDF (reference sequence). Trimming shortened V by 0 bases and J by 0 bases, and 13 bases separated the two germline ends. The CDR3 extends over 17 amino acids. The CDR3 coding sequence is TGTGCCACCAGCAGAGATCTAACCCAAACTAGCACAGATACGCAGTATTTT. Its protein is CATSRDLTQTSTDTQYF.

The V gene is TRBV28, the J gene TRBJ1-4; D is possibly TRBD1 (5 bases). The germline V and J ends were trimmed by 5 bases and 8 bases, with 15 bases remaining between them. The CDR3 has 14 amino acids. CDR1 MDHEN and CDR2 SYDVKM come from the germline V gene. As DNA, the CDR3 is TGTGCCAGCAGTAACCGGGACTTGAGGGAAAAACTGTTTTTT. Amino acids: CASSNRDLREKLFF.

CDR3 amino acids: CASTGQIPYEQYF. The CDR3 coding sequence is TGTGCCAGCACAGGACAGATCCCCTACGAGCAGTACTTC. The rearrangement uses TRBV28 and TRBJ2-7, with D maybe TRBD1 (6 bases). The CDR3 has 13 amino acids. The ends were cut back, 7 bases at V and 2 bases at J, with 12 bases in the middle. Per the germline V gene, CDR1 is MDHEN and CDR2 is SYDVKM.

The J gene is TRBJ1-1, the V gene TRBV28; D remains unclear. V lost 7 bases and J lost 0, with 15 bases in between. CDR1 and CDR2 (germline): MDHEN, SYDVKM. The CDR3 contains 15 residues. The CDR3 region has the DNA TGTGCCAGCACCGCCCCGGGCAGCCTGAACACTGAAGCTTTCTTT. Translating it yields CASTAPGSLNTEAFF. Full variable domain (outside the CDR3, taken from reference TRBV28 and TRBJ1-1): DVKVTQSSRYLVKRTGEKVFLECVQDMDHENMFWYRQDPGLGLRLIYFSYDVKMKEKGDIPEGYSVSREKKERFSLILESASTNQTSMYLCASTAPGSLNTEAFFGQGTRLTVV.

The genes are TRBV7-3 and TRBJ2-7; perhaps TRBD2 as D (7 bases). V lost 5 bases and J lost 2, with 19 bases in between. This CDR3 has 16 amino acids. Looked up from germline, CDR1 is SGHTA and CDR2 is FQGTGA. The CDR3: CASSPRGGEGTYEQYF. CDR3 DNA: TGTGCCAGCAGCCCGAGGGGGGGCGAGGGGACCTACGAGCAGTACTTC.

The gene calls are TRBV6-1 and TRBJ2-2; 8 nucleotides match TRBD1. This CDR3 contains 14 residues. Trimming cost V 7 bases and J 4 bases; bases outside gene matches: 5. Germline CDR1 is MNHNS and CDR2 is SASEGT. CDR3 bases: TGTGCCAGCAAGGGACAGGTGGGCACCGGGGAGCTGTTTTTT. This translates into CASKGQVGTGELFF.

To note about this clone: This sample includes further DNA sequences coding for the same CDR3. The chain carries TRBV5-1 and TRBJ1-4, with unresolved D. The CDR3 length is 14 residues. The germline V and J ends were trimmed by 0 bases and 3 bases, with 6 bases remaining between them. Germline CDR1 and CDR2: SGHRS and YFSETQ. For the CDR3, the DNA is TGCGCCAGCAGCTTGGTCGGTTCTAATGAAAAACTGTTTTTT. Protein product: CASSLVGSNEKLFF.